Each of the 19 T cell receptor beta chains below was sequenced from the same sample in a study of blood T cells in healthy people across ages (dated by TCRdb to between 2015 and 2017). Library method: 5' RACE. Sequencing was performed on an Illumina HiSeq 2500. The second PCR ran for roughly 6 to 11 cycles and used a J-beta primer mix along with a sample-barcoded 5' primer. In-frame beta chains were kept once TCRdb had trimmed the public reads at Q25 with fastp and called clones with MiXCR. Rows matching on CDR3 protein sequence are summarized as one entry with the most common DNA and genes. The sample includes around 1.5 million distinct CDR3 sequences, with approximately 60% observed a single time. The ten largest clones add up to approximately 7% of the sample. Input material: blood. The receptors originated from a man aged 18-30 years in good health.

The gene calls are TRBV24-1 and TRBJ1-1; D unresolved. CDR1 is KGHDR and CDR2 is SFDVKD in the germline V gene. With 0 bases removed from V and 0 bases from J, the gap between germline ends came to 10 bases. The CDR3 totals 16 residues. The CDR3 loop reads CATSDLPVSLNTEAFF. DNA of the CDR3: TGTGCCACCAGTGATTTGCCTGTCAGTTTGAACACTGAAGCTTTCTTT.

There are a few counts of this clonotype. This chain connects TRBV20-1 to TRBJ2-7; D gene unclear. The CDR3 consists of 13 residues. Trimming shortened V by 0 bases and J by 3 bases, and 9 bases separated the two germline ends. Germline V gene sequence: CDR1 DFQATT, CDR2 SNEGSKA (reference sequence). CDR3 residues: CSARDITYYEQYF. CDR3 nucleotide sequence: TGCAGTGCTAGAGATATCACTTACTACGAGCAGTACTTC.

The chain carries TRBV7-9 and TRBJ2-5; D is possibly TRBD1 (5 bases). The germline V gene has CDR1 SEHNR and CDR2 FQNEAQ (reference sequence). V lost 1 base and J lost 2, with 11 bases in between. CDR3 length: 15 amino acids. The CDR3: CASSLEPTGQETQYF. DNA of the CDR3: TGTGCCAGCAGCTTAGAACCCACAGGACAAGAGACCCAGTACTTC.

CDR3 region: CASSVTGTGGINEQYF. CDR3 DNA: TGTGCCAGCAGTGTCACCGGGACAGGGGGAATCAACGAGCAGTACTTC. V and J are TRBV27 and TRBJ2-7; 11 nucleotides align to TRBD1. Germline-derived CDR1 and CDR2 are MNHEY and SMNVEV (reference sequence). Losses at the gene ends were 5 bases for V and 5 bases for J; bases not matched to a gene: 11. The CDR3 has 16 residues.

CDR3 coding DNA: TGTGCCAGCAGCTTCTCGGAGGTTAGCTCACCCCTCCACTTT. Translating it yields CASSFSEVSSPLHF. The chain employs TRBV7-2 and TRBJ1-6; no definite D call. Germline CDR1 and CDR2: SGHTA and FQGNSA. This CDR3 contains 14 residues. The V and J ends lost 3 bases and 10 bases respectively, with 13 bases between them.

This clonotype was detected only a few times. The CDR3 nucleotides are TGTGCCAGCAGCTTAGCTTCTCCGGGAGTTAATGAGCAGTTCTTC. Encoded protein: CASSLASPGVNEQFF. The genes are TRBV7-9 and TRBJ2-1; the D gene is possibly TRBD2 (6 bases). Germline V gene lookup returns CDR1 SEHNR and CDR2 FQNEAQ (reference sequence). V lost 0 bases and J 7 bases, leaving 13 bases between the germline ends. This CDR3 contains 15 residues.

The genes are TRBV2 and TRBJ2-3; TRBD2 agrees at 10 bases. Germline lookup yields CDR1 SNHLY and CDR2 FYNNEI. V lost 7 bases, J lost 4 bases, and 11 bases stayed unmatched. This CDR3 region has 16 residues. The CDR3 DNA sequence: TGTGCCAGCACCCTGGAGGGCCTAGCGGGGGCAGATACGCAGTATTTT. Amino acid sequence: CASTLEGLAGADTQYF.

The chain couples TRBV7-2 to TRBJ1-5; 9 bases align to TRBD1. With 0 bases clipped from V and 1 base from J, the junction kept 4 bases outside the gene matches. There are 17 residues in the CDR3. Germline CDR1 SGHTA, CDR2 FQGNSA. The CDR3 DNA sequence: TGTGCCAGCAGCTTAGCGCGAACAGGGGGCAGCAATCAGCCCCAGCATTTT. Translated, it gives CASSLARTGGSNQPQHF.

The chain links TRBV12-3 or TRBV12-4 to TRBJ1-1, with no clear D. The CDR3 consists of 15 residues. V was pared by 3 bases and J by 7 bases, with 18 bases between. CDR3 protein: CASSFRPPAVSEAFF. The CDR3 DNA follows: TGTGCCAGCAGTTTTAGGCCCCCGGCAGTGAGTGAAGCTTTCTTT.

There are many counts of this clonotype. The chain couples TRBV5-1 to TRBJ2-6, with TRBD1 identical over 7 bases. Germline CDR1 reads SGHRS; CDR2 reads YFSETQ. The trim removed 7 bases at V and 2 bases at J, leaving 9 bases unmatched. The CDR3 runs to 16 residues. In DNA form, the CDR3 reads TGCGCCAGCTCGTATATGACAGGGACTGGGGCCAACGTCCTGACTTTC. Residues: CASSYMTGTGANVLTF.

The V call is TRBV20-1, the J call TRBJ2-1; the D gene is possibly TRBD2 (5 bases). This CDR3 contains 13 residues. Trimming shortened V by 5 bases and J by 7 bases, and 15 bases separated the two germline ends. CDR1 is DFQATT and CDR2 is SNEGSKA in the germline V gene (reference sequence). CDR3 sequence (DNA): TGCAGTGCTTCAAAAGCGGAGCTGAATGAGCAGTTCTTC. It is translated as CSASKAELNEQFF.

This sequence joins TRBV20-1 and TRBJ2-4, with D unresolved. Judging by the DNA end, TRBJ2-5 fits better; the J call may be wrong. The V gene's germline CDR1 is DFQATT and CDR2 SNEGSKA (reference sequence). This CDR3 spans 14 amino acids. DNA of the CDR3: TGCAGTGCTAGAGTTCGCGCCCTCCAAGAGACCCAGTACTTC. Amino acid sequence: CSARVRALQETQYF.

The rearrangement links TRBV29-1 to TRBJ2-1; D is unresolved. Deletions cut 5 bases from V and 0 bases from J, with 8 bases between. From germline, CDR1 is SQVTM and CDR2 ANQGSEA. The length of the CDR3 is 13 residues. The CDR3, as DNA: TGCAGCGTTACGACATACTCCTACAATGAGCAGTTCTTC. Residues: CSVTTYSYNEQFF.

This chain connects TRBV5-1 to TRBJ2-5; the match to TRBD2 covers 7 bases. The CDR3 length is 17 residues. Germline V gives CDR1 SGHRS, CDR2 YFSETQ. The V gene end was trimmed by 4 bases and the J gene end by 11 bases; junction bases not matched to a gene: 23. In nucleotides, the CDR3 is TGCGCCAGCAGCCTCACACCCTTGGGAAGCGGGATGCGGGAGCAGTACTTC. Protein product: CASSLTPLGSGMREQYF.

This chain links TRBV20-1 with TRBJ2-1, with D unresolved. The J call may be mistaken, given a closer DNA end match to TRBJ2-7. This CDR3 spans 13 amino acids. In germline, CDR1 is DFQATT, CDR2 SNEGSKA (reference sequence). CDR3 amino acids: CSATRSSYNEQYF. CDR3 DNA sequence: TGCAGTGCAACAAGGAGCTCCTACAATGAGCAGTACTTC.

This clonotype was observed once. The V call is TRBV7-9, the J call TRBJ2-3, with D perhaps matching TRBD2 (5 bases). The V end lost 6 bases, the J end lost 6 bases, and 16 bases lay between the germline ends. Germline V gene sequence: CDR1 SEHNR, CDR2 FQNEAQ (reference sequence). The length of the CDR3 is 14 residues. The CDR3 DNA reads TGTGCCAGCAGGGCTAGCTTTTTCGGTGATACGCAGTATTTT. Its protein product is CASRASFFGDTQYF.

This CDR3 is CASSLALRERSEQYF. CDR3 nucleotide sequence: TGTGCCAGCAGCTTAGCTCTCCGGGAGAGGAGCGAGCAGTACTTC. The gene calls are TRBV11-2 and TRBJ2-7, with D tentatively TRBD2 (6 bases). CDR1 and CDR2 (germline): SGHAT, FQNNGV. The CDR3 spans 15 residues. V was clipped by 1 base and J by 6 bases, with 16 bases between them.

This clonotype showed up just once. The chain joins TRBV4-1 to TRBJ1-2; a weak D match, TRBD1 (6 bases). Trimming removed 4 bases at V and 4 bases at J, with 10 bases between. The germline V gene has CDR1 MGHRA and CDR2 YSYEKL. The CDR3 sequence is 13 residues long. The CDR3 nucleotides are TGCGCCAGCAGCCCCAACAGGGCCTATGGCTACACCTTC. As protein: CASSPNRAYGYTF.

The chain carries TRBV28 and TRBJ2-1, with TRBD1 identical over 8 bases. V shed 6 bases, J shed 3 bases, and the junction held 10 bases outside the gene matches. The CDR3 length is 16 residues. Germline lookup yields CDR1 MDHEN and CDR2 SYDVKM. The CDR3 region is CASSITAGGFYNEQFF. For the CDR3, the DNA is TGTGCCAGCAGCATTACGGCAGGGGGCTTCTACAATGAGCAGTTCTTC.